The 30 T cell receptor beta chains listed next were all sequenced from one sample in a study of blood T cell repertoires in COVID-19. Here immunoSEQ multiplex PCR was the method, and the copy in TCRdb shows in-frame clones only, minus some. Of almost 200,000 clones listed, about 86% are singletons. Sequenced material: peripheral blood. All receptors derive from a woman in her 70s with acute or convalescent COVID-19.

The chain couples TRBV3-1 (or the pseudogene TRBV3-2) to TRBJ1-4, with 9 bases matching TRBD1. CDR1 is LGHDT and CDR2 is YNNKEL in the germline V gene (reference sequence). V lost 4 bases to trimming and J lost 7 bases; unmatched junction nucleotides: 7. The CDR3 is 15 amino acids. Here the CDR3 DNA reads TGTGCCAGCAGCCCACCGGGACAGGGTAGTGAAAAACTGTTTTTT. Protein sequence: CASSPPGQGSEKLFF.

The chain couples TRBV5-8 to TRBJ1-2; 9 bases agree with TRBD1. Germline V lookup: CDR1 SGHTS, CDR2 YDEGEE. CDR3 size: 13 residues. The V and J ends lost 5 bases and 8 bases, in that order; junction bases with no gene match: 7. The CDR3 nucleotides are TGTGCCAGCAGTCTTACAGGGGGCCGGGGCTACACCTTC. Residues: CASSLTGGRGYTF.

CDR3 nucleotides: TGTGCCAGCCGAGGGTACAATGAGCAGTTCTTC. Amino acids: CASRGYNEQFF. The gene calls are TRBV2 and TRBJ2-1; TRBD2 is a possible D gene (5 bases). V lost 8 bases to trimming and J lost 4 bases, with 6 bases between them. CDR3 length: 11 amino acids. Germline assignment: CDR1 SNHLY and CDR2 FYNNEI.

This chain uses TRBV3-1 (or the pseudogene TRBV3-2) with TRBJ1-3; D is possibly TRBD1 (5 bases). V was clipped by 5 bases and J by 0 bases, with 11 bases between them. Germline values: CDR1 LGHDT, CDR2 YNNKEL (reference sequence). The CDR3 sequence is 15 residues long. The CDR3 nucleotides are TGTGCCAGCAGCGAATGGGGGGACTCTGGAAACACCATATATTTT. This encodes CASSEWGDSGNTIYF.

The chain carries TRBV7-9 and TRBJ1-2; D is ambiguous. Germline V gene data show CDR1 as SEHNR and CDR2 as FQNEAQ (reference sequence). V was shortened by 5 bases and J by 5 bases, with 18 bases between the two germline ends. This CDR3 comprises 15 residues. The CDR3 sequence is CASSKNRILIYGYTF. CDR3 in DNA: TGTGCCAGCAGCAAGAACAGAATACTGATTTATGGCTACACCTTC.

The CDR3 bases are TGTGCCAGCAGCCCGTGGACAGGAAGCTCTGGGGCCAACGTCCTGACTTTC. This gives the protein CASSPWTGSSGANVLTF. The gene calls are TRBV7-2 and TRBJ2-6; TRBD1 matches at 7 bases. This CDR3 is 17 amino acids long. J lost 0 bases, V lost 5 bases, and 7 bases had no gene match. Germline CDR1 is SGHTA and CDR2 is FQGNSA.

This chain links TRBV6-6 with TRBJ1-1; 8 positions agree with TRBD1. The germline V gene has CDR1 MNHNY and CDR2 SVGAGI (reference sequence). CDR3 length equals 17 residues. V was pared by 5 bases and J by 4 bases, with 15 bases of the junction left unmatched. CDR3 nucleotide sequence: TGTGCCAGCAGTCCCCTTCCCAGGACAGGGAAGAGCACTGAAGCTTTCTTT. Encoded protein: CASSPLPRTGKSTEAFF.

The rearrangement links TRBV6-6 to TRBJ1-5, with TRBD1 matching over 7 bases. Germline-derived CDR1 and CDR2 are MNHNY and SVGAGI (reference sequence). The V gene end was trimmed by 7 bases and the J gene end by 4 bases; junction bases not matched to a gene: 4. This CDR3 is 13 amino acids long. CDR3 DNA sequence: TGTGCCAGCACACGACAGGGAAATCAGCCCCAGCATTTT. This codes for CASTRQGNQPQHF.

The genes are TRBV7-2 and TRBJ2-7; maybe TRBD2 (5 bases). The CDR3 is 14 amino acids. The germline V and J ends were trimmed by 1 base and 3 bases, with 10 bases remaining between them. In germline, CDR1 is SGHTA, CDR2 FQGNSA. The CDR3 is CASSLVADYYEQYF. CDR3 coding DNA: TGTGCCAGCAGCTTAGTCGCTGACTACTACGAGCAGTACTTC.

V gene TRBV19 combines with J gene TRBJ2-3; 10 nucleotides line up with TRBD2. Germline CDR1 and CDR2: LNHDA and SQIVND (reference sequence). After removal of 10 bases from V and 3 bases from J, the junction contained 7 bases not matched to a gene. The CDR3 covers 14 residues. The CDR3 nucleotides are TGTGCCACCTCCCCTAGCGGGAGAACAGATACGCAGTATTTT. It codes for CATSPSGRTDTQYF. The full variable domain, with the rest looked up from reference TRBV19 and TRBJ2-3, is DGGITQSPKYLFRKEGQNVTLSCEQNLNHDAMYWYRQDPGQGLRLIYYSQIVNDFQKGDIAEGYSVSREKKESFPLTVTSAQKNPTAFYLCATSPSGRTDTQYFGPGTRLTVL.

The rearrangement joins TRBV2 to TRBJ2-7, with 9 bases lining up with TRBD2. CDR1 and CDR2 (germline): SNHLY, FYNNEI. The CDR3 sequence is 12 residues long. Trimming at V came to 8 bases and at J to 7 bases, leaving 6 bases not matched to a gene. CDR3 sequence reads: CASHGGRGEQYF. The CDR3, as DNA: TGTGCCAGCCATGGCGGGAGGGGTGAGCAGTACTTC.

V is TRBV11-2 and J is TRBJ2-7, with 7 bases that match TRBD1. Germline lookup yields CDR1 SGHAT and CDR2 FQNNGV. CDR3 length: 14 amino acids. V was clipped by 3 bases and J by 6 bases; unmatched bases: 8. CDR3 sequence reads: CASSLADRSGEQYF. CDR3 in DNA: TGTGCCAGCAGCTTGGCGGACAGGTCCGGCGAGCAGTACTTC.

The CDR3 nucleotides are TGTGCCAGCAGTGGAGGACAGGGGTTGAGCAATCAGCCCCAGCATTTT. It codes for CASSGGQGLSNQPQHF. The chain joins TRBV2 to TRBJ1-5, with 9 bases that match TRBD1. V gave up 4 bases and J gave up 1 base; unmatched junction bases: 5. Germline V gives CDR1 SNHLY, CDR2 FYNNEI. CDR3 length: 16 residues.

The chain couples TRBV18 to TRBJ1-1; 10 bases are shared with TRBD1. The germline V gene has CDR1 KGHSH and CDR2 LQKENI. V shed 6 bases, J shed 6 bases, and the junction held 10 bases outside the gene matches. This CDR3 has 15 residues. CDR3 residues: CASSLGTGAGSEAFF. CDR3 nucleotide sequence: TGTGCCAGCTCTCTCGGGACAGGGGCTGGGTCTGAAGCTTTCTTT.

This chain connects TRBV27 to TRBJ1-1, with D hard to call. Germline lookup yields CDR1 MNHEY and CDR2 SMNVEV (reference sequence). The V end was cut by 8 bases, the J end by 0 bases, with 10 bases between. The CDR3 contains 13 residues. The CDR3 nucleotides read TGTGCCAGCGGCGACTCGATGAACACTGAAGCTTTCTTT. This encodes CASGDSMNTEAFF.

V and J are TRBV6-2 or TRBV6-3 and TRBJ2-6; TRBD2 matches at 7 bases. This CDR3 has 16 amino acids. Germline-derived CDR1 and CDR2 are MNHEY and SVGEGT. The V and J ends lost 7 bases and 2 bases, in that order; junction bases with no gene match: 8. The CDR3: CASTPLRGTGANVLTF. CDR3 DNA: TGTGCCAGCACCCCATTGCGGGGGACTGGGGCCAACGTCCTGACTTTC.

The J gene is TRBJ2-3, the V gene TRBV27, with TRBD2 matching over 8 bases. Germline loops: CDR1 MNHEY, CDR2 SMNVEV (reference sequence). This CDR3 spans 14 amino acids. With V trimmed by 5 bases and J by 2 bases, 3 bases remained unmatched. CDR3: CASSPGLATDTQYF. CDR3 sequence (DNA): TGTGCCAGCAGTCCCGGACTAGCCACAGATACGCAGTATTTT.

In its sample, this clone was seen a few times. This sequence joins TRBV6-2 or TRBV6-3 and TRBJ1-6; tentatively, D is TRBD1 (6 bases). V lost 3 bases and J 11 bases, leaving 11 bases between the germline ends. The CDR3 covers 13 residues. CDR1 is MNHEY, CDR2 SVGEGT, per germline. CDR3 protein: CASSYQGKTPLHF. The CDR3 DNA sequence: TGTGCCAGCAGTTATCAGGGGAAGACACCCCTCCACTTT.

The rearrangement joins TRBV7-9 to TRBJ2-7, with a possible D match to TRBD1 (5 bases). V was trimmed by 5 bases and J by 3 bases, leaving 11 bases between them. This CDR3 has 13 residues. Germline CDR1 is SEHNR and CDR2 is FQNEAQ (reference sequence). The CDR3 reads CASSRAQVYEQYF. For the CDR3, the DNA is TGTGCCAGCAGCCGTGCACAGGTCTACGAGCAGTACTTC.

The J gene is TRBJ2-5, the V gene TRBV11-1; TRBD2 might be the D (5 bases). The germline V and J ends were trimmed by 2 bases and 4 bases, with 8 bases remaining between them. CDR1 and CDR2 (germline): SGHAT, FQDESV (reference sequence). There are 13 residues in the CDR3. The CDR3, as DNA: TGTGCCAGCAGCTTACAACTAGGAGAGACCCAGTACTTC. Protein: CASSLQLGETQYF. Using reference TRBV11-1 and TRBJ2-5 for the parts outside the CDR3, the full variable domain is EAEVAQSPRYKITEKSQAVAFWCDPISGHATLYWYRQILGQGPELLVQFQDESVVDDSQLPKDRFSAERLKGVDSTLKIQPAELGDSAMYLCASSLQLGETQYFGPGTRLLVL.

The gene calls are TRBV6-6 and TRBJ1-1; D gene uncertain. CDR1 is MNHNY, CDR2 SVGAGI, per germline (reference sequence). Deletions cut 6 bases from V and 4 bases from J, with 9 bases between. The CDR3 spans 12 residues. Here the CDR3 reads CASREGITEAFF. Written as DNA, the CDR3 is TGTGCCAGCAGGGAGGGAATCACTGAAGCTTTCTTT.

V gene TRBV7-9 combines with J gene TRBJ2-3; D is unresolved. The V gene's germline CDR1 is SEHNR and CDR2 FQNEAQ (reference sequence). The ends were cut back, 4 bases at V and 2 bases at J, with 4 bases in the middle. The CDR3 spans 12 residues. DNA of the CDR3: TGTGCCAGCAGCTCCTCCACAGATACGCAGTATTTT. This translates into CASSSSTDTQYF.

This sequence joins TRBV5-1 and TRBJ2-7; 7 bases fit TRBD1. CDR1 SGHRS and CDR2 YFSETQ come from the germline V gene. Trimming at V came to 7 bases and at J to 2 bases, leaving 12 bases not matched to a gene. The CDR3 has 15 residues. The CDR3 spells CASSGSTGAAYEQYF. CDR3 nucleotide sequence: TGCGCCAGCTCCGGCTCTACAGGGGCGGCCTACGAGCAGTACTTC.

The rearrangement joins TRBV5-1 to TRBJ2-1; TRBD2 aligns across 8 bases. V gave up 4 bases and J gave up 9 bases; unmatched junction bases: 9. The CDR3 spans 14 residues. Germline CDR1 is SGHRS and CDR2 is YFSETQ. DNA of the CDR3: TGCGCCAGCAGCGCCGAAGCGGGAGTGGGTGAGCAGTTCTTC. It is translated as CASSAEAGVGEQFF.

The V call is TRBV7-6, the J call TRBJ2-7; 13 nucleotides agree with TRBD2. The J segment lost 0 bases and the V segment lost 6 bases, leaving 2 bases of the junction unmatched. The length of the CDR3 is 15 residues. CDR1 and CDR2 (germline): SGHVS, FNYEAQ. CDR3 bases: TGTGCCAGCAGTAGGACTAGCGGGAGCTCCTACGAGCAGTACTTC. Translated, it gives CASSRTSGSSYEQYF.

The V call is TRBV5-4, the J call TRBJ1-4, with TRBD1 matching 9 bases. The germline V gene has CDR1 SGHNT and CDR2 YYREEE (reference sequence). This CDR3 is built from 16 residues. V lost 0 bases, J lost 7 bases, and 7 bases stayed unmatched. The DNA for the CDR3 is TGTGCCAGCAGCTTGGAGGGGACAGGGACGGGTGAAAAACTGTTTTTT. Encoded protein: CASSLEGTGTGEKLFF.

This clone was seen once. The rearrangement uses TRBV5-1 and TRBJ1-2; TRBD1 agrees at 10 bases. V shed 7 bases and J 7 bases; nucleotides not matched to a gene: 10. This CDR3 contains 14 residues. Germline V lookup: CDR1 SGHRS, CDR2 YFSETQ. For the CDR3, the DNA is TGCGCCAGCTCAAACCGGACAGGGGGGCCTGGCTACACCTTC. This encodes CASSNRTGGPGYTF.

This clone was seen a handful of times. The rearrangement uses TRBV6-5 and TRBJ1-4, with 8 nucleotides matching TRBD1. The J segment lost 3 bases and the V segment lost 7 bases, leaving 7 bases of the junction unmatched. Germline V gene data show CDR1 as MNHEY and CDR2 as SVGAGI. CDR3 size: 15 residues. CDR3 amino acids: CASNTLTGANEKLFF. As DNA, the CDR3 is TGTGCCAGCAATACCCTGACAGGGGCTAATGAAAAACTGTTTTTT.

This chain links TRBV7-2 with TRBJ1-6; 7 nucleotides match TRBD1. Germline values: CDR1 SGHTA, CDR2 FQGNSA. J gave up 7 bases and V 4 bases, and 7 bases lay outside the gene matches. This CDR3 is built from 15 residues. In DNA, the CDR3 is TGTGCCAGCAGCTCCCGGGACAGTCTAAATTCACCCCTCCACTTT. Amino acids: CASSSRDSLNSPLHF.

This clone was counted a single time. This chain uses TRBV18 with TRBJ2-3; the match to TRBD2 covers 7 bases. CDR3 length equals 14 residues. J was trimmed by 2 bases and V by 5 bases; bases with no gene match: 4. Germline-derived CDR1 and CDR2 are KGHSH and LQKENI. CDR3 DNA sequence: TGTGCCAGCTCAGGGCGGGGGATCACAGATACGCAGTATTTT. Protein sequence: CASSGRGITDTQYF. Full variable domain (rest looked up from reference TRBV18 and TRBJ2-3): NAGVMQNPRHLVRRRGQEARLRCSPMKGHSHVYWYRQLPEEGLKFMVYLQKENIIDESGMPKERFSAEFPKEGPSILRIQQVVRGDSAAYFCASSGRGITDTQYFGPGTRLTVL.